This TCR beta chain was captured by sequencing in a study of T and B cells in COVID-19 patients. The wider study: Peripheral blood came from COVID-19 patients with active infection or after recovery. Critical illness requiring mechanical ventilation or extracorporeal membrane oxygenation affected about 60% of the 20 active-infection patients.

The germline V and J ends were trimmed by 2 bases and 2 bases, with 12 bases remaining between them. The germline CDR1 and CDR2 sequences are SGHDT and YYEEEE. The CDR3 has 15 amino acids. Each TRB amplification used roughly 250-550 ng of genomic DNA from blood. BIOMED2 TRB-A/B primer pools were used in multiplex TRB PCR. One entry per CDR3 protein, called by TCRdb with MiXCR from the multiplex PCR reads. The sample has over 6,000 distinct CDR3 sequences, about 30% seen once. Input material: blood. The source of this sequence is a human donor with active COVID-19. This chain connects TRBV5-6 to TRBJ2-3, with D perhaps matching TRBD1 (5 bases). The CDR3 protein is CASSFPPGLTDTQYF. The DNA of the CDR3 is TGTGCCAGCAGCTTCCCCCCAGGGCTCACAGATACGCAGTATTTT.